The rows below give T cell receptor beta chains drawn from one sample of a study of monozygotic twins with cystic fibrosis. The data were produced by immunoSEQ multiplex PCR, yet TCRdb's version contains in-frame clones alone and is incomplete. The repertoire holds approximately 33,000 clones, with about 87% as singletons. Sequencing was carried out using blood. The receptors originated from a girl between 2 and 10 years old with cystic fibrosis. CDR3s include the opening cysteine and the closing phenylalanine or tryptophan. Fields, in order: J gene, clone size, V gene, CDR3 protein. A row's size may be missing; if present it is once, few, many or a size class.

j_call: TRBJ1-5; clone_size: -; v_call: TRBV7-2; cdr3_aa: CASSLDLRGQPQHF
j_call: TRBJ2-7; clone_size: -; v_call: TRBV5-1; cdr3_aa: CASRAGTGTYEQYF
j_call: TRBJ1-1; clone_size: once; v_call: TRBV5-4; cdr3_aa: CASSFAGHSTTEAFF
j_call: TRBJ1-1; clone_size: once; v_call: TRBV7-9; cdr3_aa: CASSPGQGVIMNTEAFF
j_call: TRBJ1-6; clone_size: -; v_call: TRBV9; cdr3_aa: CASSVDPLGNSPLHF
j_call: TRBJ2-3; clone_size: -; v_call: TRBV6-4; cdr3_aa: CASSGDTQYF
j_call: TRBJ2-2; clone_size: -; v_call: TRBV4-2; cdr3_aa: CASSQGDVGLRTGELFF
j_call: TRBJ2-6; clone_size: -; v_call: TRBV30; cdr3_aa: CAWCLSGANVLTF
j_call: TRBJ1-2; clone_size: -; v_call: TRBV9; cdr3_aa: CASSNPGQEKAAYGYTF
j_call: TRBJ2-1; clone_size: -; v_call: TRBV6-5; cdr3_aa: CASRHHKSSYNEQFF
j_call: TRBJ2-6; clone_size: -; v_call: TRBV5-1; cdr3_aa: CASSGGGNSGANVLTF
j_call: TRBJ1-2; clone_size: -; v_call: TRBV5-4; cdr3_aa: CASSVDRSNYGYTF
j_call: TRBJ2-1; clone_size: -; v_call: TRBV5-1; cdr3_aa: CASSLGLAAYNEQFF